The 3 T cell receptor beta chains below all came from one sample that was sequenced in a study of CD8 T cells in ankylosing spondylitis. TCRdb recomputed calls from the 5' RACE reads with MiXCR, one row per CDR3 protein. The top ten clones hold under 7% of a sample with under 250,000 distinct CDR3 sequences, about 10% of them seen once. Sequenced sample: blood, either unsorted or a sorted T cell fraction (not recorded which). The receptors were gathered from a male donor with ankylosing spondylitis or in good health (not recorded which).

This clonotype came up many times. The V call is TRBV28, the J call TRBJ1-2; weak D call: TRBD1 (6 bases). This CDR3 is 13 amino acids long. The V end was cut by 6 bases, the J end by 6 bases, with 14 bases between. The germline V gene has CDR1 MDHEN and CDR2 SYDVKM. The CDR3 region is CASRPTGKHGYTF. CDR3 DNA: TGTGCCAGCAGACCAACAGGGAAACATGGCTACACCTTC.

The chain recombines TRBV3-1 with TRBJ2-2; D is undetermined. V gave up 0 bases and J gave up 7 bases, with 9 bases separating them. Germline CDR1 reads LGHDT; CDR2 reads YNNKEL (reference sequence). CDR3 length: 14 residues. The CDR3 nucleotides are TGTGCCAGCAGCCAAGACTCTCTGGTCGGGGAGCTGTTTTTT. This codes for CASSQDSLVGELFF.

This clonotype was observed a few times. The genes are TRBV14 and TRBJ2-1, with TRBD1 identical over 9 bases. Germline loops: CDR1 SGHDN, CDR2 FVKESK. The CDR3 totals 13 residues. V shed 1 base and J 10 bases; nucleotides not matched to a gene: 2. The CDR3 nucleotides read TGTGCCAGCAGCCAAGCGGGACAGGGCGAGCAGTTCTTC. Amino acid sequence: CASSQAGQGEQFF. Filled out from reference TRBV14 and TRBJ2-1, the complete variable domain reads EAGVTQFPSHSVIEKGQTVTLRCDPISGHDNLYWYRRVMGKEIKFLLHFVKESKQDESGMPNNRFLAERTGGTYSTLKVQPAELEDSGVYFCASSQAGQGEQFFGPGTRLTVL.